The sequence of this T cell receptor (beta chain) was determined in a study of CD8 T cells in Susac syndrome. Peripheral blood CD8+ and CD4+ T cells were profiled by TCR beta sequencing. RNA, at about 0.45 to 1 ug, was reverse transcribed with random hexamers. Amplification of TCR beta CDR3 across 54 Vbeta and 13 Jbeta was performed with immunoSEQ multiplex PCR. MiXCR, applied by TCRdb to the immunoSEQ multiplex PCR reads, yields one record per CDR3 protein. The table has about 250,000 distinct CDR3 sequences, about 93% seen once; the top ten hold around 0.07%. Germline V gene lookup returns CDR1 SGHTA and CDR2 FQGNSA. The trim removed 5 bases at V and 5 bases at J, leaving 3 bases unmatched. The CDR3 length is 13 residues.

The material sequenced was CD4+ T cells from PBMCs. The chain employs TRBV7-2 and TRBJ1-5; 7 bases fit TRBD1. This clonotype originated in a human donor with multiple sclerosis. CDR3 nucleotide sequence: TGTGCCAGCAGCCTCGGACAGGATCAGCCCCAGCATTTT. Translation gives CASSLGQDQPQHF.